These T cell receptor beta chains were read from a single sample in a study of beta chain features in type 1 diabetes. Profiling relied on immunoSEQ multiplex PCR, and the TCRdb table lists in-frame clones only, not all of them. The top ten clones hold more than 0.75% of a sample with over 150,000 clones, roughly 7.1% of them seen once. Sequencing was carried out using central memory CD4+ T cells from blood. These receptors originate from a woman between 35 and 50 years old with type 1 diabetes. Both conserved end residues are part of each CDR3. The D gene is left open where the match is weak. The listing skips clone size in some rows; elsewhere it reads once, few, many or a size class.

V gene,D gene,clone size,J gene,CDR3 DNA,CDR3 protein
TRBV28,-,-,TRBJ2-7,TGTGCCAGCAGTTTTGATTCTACCTCCTACGAGCAGTACTTC,CASSFDSTSYEQYF
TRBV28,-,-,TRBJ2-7,TGTGCCAGCAGTCCCCCCCGAGGGCACGAGCAGTACTTC,CASSPPRGHEQYF
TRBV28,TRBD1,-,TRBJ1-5,TGTGCCAGCAGCTCGGGACAGGGTGGCAATCAGCCCCAGCATTTT,CASSSGQGGNQPQHF
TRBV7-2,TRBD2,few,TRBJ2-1,TGTGCCAGCAGCAGGACTAGCGACTACAATGAGCAGTTCTTC,CASSRTSDYNEQFF
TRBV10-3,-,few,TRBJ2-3,TGTGCCATCAGTGAGACTAGTAGCACAGATACGCAGTATTTT,CAISETSSTDTQYF
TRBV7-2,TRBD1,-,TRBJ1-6,TGTGCCAGCAGCCCTGAGACAGGGGTCGGCTCACCCCTCCACTTT,CASSPETGVGSPLHF
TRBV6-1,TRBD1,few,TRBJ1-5,TGTGCCAGCACGGACAGGAATAATCAGCCCCAGCATTTT,CASTDRNNQPQHF
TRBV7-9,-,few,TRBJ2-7,TGTGCCAGCAGCTTTCGGGGGTTCTCCTACGAGCAGTACTTC,CASSFRGFSYEQYF
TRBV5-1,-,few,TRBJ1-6,TGCGCCAGCAGCTGGGACATTCAAAAATCACCCCTCCACTTT,CASSWDIQKSPLHF
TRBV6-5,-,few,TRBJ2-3,TGTGCCAGCAGTTCCACTTTAGCGGCAATCACAGATACGCAGTATTTT,CASSSTLAAITDTQYF
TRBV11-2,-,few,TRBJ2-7,TGTGCCAGCAGCATAAGACTCGGCTACGAGCAGTACTTC,CASSIRLGYEQYF
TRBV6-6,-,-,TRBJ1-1,TGTGCCAGCAGTCCTGACCGGGTCGGGAACACTGAAGCTTTCTTT,CASSPDRVGNTEAFF
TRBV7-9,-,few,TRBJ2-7,TGTGCCAGCAGCCCGGACAACTTCTACGAGCAGTACTTC,CASSPDNFYEQYF
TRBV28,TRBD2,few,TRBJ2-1,TGTGCCAGCAGTCCCCCGACTAGCCATGAGCAGTTCTTC,CASSPPTSHEQFF
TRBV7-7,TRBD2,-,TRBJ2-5,TGTGCTAGCAGTCGCGGGGGGCAAGAGACCCAGTACTTC,CASSRGGQETQYF
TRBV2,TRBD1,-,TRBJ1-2,TGTGCCAGCAGTGAAACGGACAGGCCGGGCTACACCTTC,CASSETDRPGYTF
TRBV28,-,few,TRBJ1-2,TGTGCCAGCCTCCCAGGCAGCAAAACTAACTATGGCTACACCTTC,CASLPGSKTNYGYTF
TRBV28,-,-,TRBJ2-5,TGTGCCAGCAGCACCCCGGGATATCAAGAGACCCAGTACTTC,CASSTPGYQETQYF
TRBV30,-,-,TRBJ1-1,TGTGCCTGGAGTGCCCAGGGGCTTGAAGCTTTCTTT,CAWSAQGLEAFF
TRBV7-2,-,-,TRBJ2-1,TGTGCCAGCAGCTCATCCGGGACTGACGCCAATGAGCAGTTCTTC,CASSSSGTDANEQFF
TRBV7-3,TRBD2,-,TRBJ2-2,TGTGCCAGCAGCCCTGGACTAGCGGGAGTTGGGGAGCTGTTTTTT,CASSPGLAGVGELFF
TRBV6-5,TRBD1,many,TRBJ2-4,TGTGCCAGCAGCCGCCGACAGGGGACCAAAAACATTCAGTACTTC,CASSRRQGTKNIQYF
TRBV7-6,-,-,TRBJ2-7,TGTGCCAGCAGCCCAAAAACCCGGGGGTACGAGCAGTACTTC,CASSPKTRGYEQYF
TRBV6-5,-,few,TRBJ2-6,TGTGCCGTGTCGGTTTCTGGGGCCAACGTCCTGACTTTC,CAVSVSGANVLTF
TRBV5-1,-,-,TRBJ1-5,TGCGCCAGCAGCTTGGAGGCGGCTGGGTCAGGGCAGCCCCAGCATTTT,CASSLEAAGSGQPQHF
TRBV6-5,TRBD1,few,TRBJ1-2,TGTGCCAGCACTAAGGACAGGGACGGCTATGGCTACACCTTC,CASTKDRDGYGYTF
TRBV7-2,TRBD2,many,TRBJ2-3,TGTGCCAGCAGCATGATGACTAGCGGGCCGACGCAGTATTTT,CASSMMTSGPTQYF
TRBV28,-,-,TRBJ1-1,TGTGCCAGCAGGGACCAAGGGGGGGCCCTGGAGGCTTTCTTT,CASRDQGGALEAFF
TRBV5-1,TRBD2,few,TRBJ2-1,TGCGCCAGCAGTTCCCTAGCGGGCAATTACAATGAGCAGTTCTTC,CASSSLAGNYNEQFF
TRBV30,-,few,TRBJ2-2,TGTGCCTGTCCCGACCGGACACAAGCTACCGGGGAGCTGTTTTTT,CACPDRTQATGELFF
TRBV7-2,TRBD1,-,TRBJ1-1,TGTGCCAGCAGCTTAGGGGCCGCACAGGGGGCGTACACTGAAGCTTTCTTT,CASSLGAAQGAYTEAFF
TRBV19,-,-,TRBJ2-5,TGTGCCAGTAGCCCTGGGGGGTCAGGCAAGACCCAGTACTTC,CASSPGGSGKTQYF
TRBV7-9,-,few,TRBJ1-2,TGTGCCAGCAGCACAGATCCGAATCCTAACTATGGCTACACCTTC,CASSTDPNPNYGYTF
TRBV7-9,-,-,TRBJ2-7,TGTGCCAGCAGCTTAGAAACGGGCTCCTACGAGCAGTACTTC,CASSLETGSYEQYF
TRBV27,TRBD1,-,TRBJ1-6,TGTGCCAGCAGGAGTCAGGGGGAAGGCTCACCCCTCCACTTT,CASRSQGEGSPLHF
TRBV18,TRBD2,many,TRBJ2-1,TGTGCCAGCTCACCAACTAGCGGGGTGAATGAGCAGTTCTTC,CASSPTSGVNEQFF
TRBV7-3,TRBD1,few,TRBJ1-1,TGTGCCAGCAGCCAGGAGACAGGGTTCGGAACTGAAGCTTTCTTT,CASSQETGFGTEAFF
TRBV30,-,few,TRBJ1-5,TGTGCCTGGAGTCCCGGGGGGCCCCAGCATTTT,CAWSPGGPQHF
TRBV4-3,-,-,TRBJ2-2,TGCGCCAGCAAAGGGGAGGAAAGCCGGAACACCGGGGAGCTGTTTTTT,CASKGEESRNTGELFF
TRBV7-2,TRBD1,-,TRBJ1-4,TGTGCCAGCAAGGACAGGGTGGGGGCTAATGAAAAACTGTTTTTT,CASKDRVGANEKLFF
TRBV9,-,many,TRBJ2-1,TGTGCCAGCAGCGTAGCTGGGGGACTTCCCTACAATGAGCAGTTCTTC,CASSVAGGLPYNEQFF
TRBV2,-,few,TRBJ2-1,TGTGCCAGCAGTGAAGCGCCCGCGGGTGAGCAGTTCTTC,CASSEAPAGEQFF